The clone carrying this TCR beta chain was counted between two and nine times. Its antigen is unidentified. The whole isolated RNA underwent reverse transcription, so sequencing captured expressed TCRB transcripts. Sequencing used immunoSEQ multiplex PCR; TCRdb keeps in-frame clones, though not all of them. In the table there are around 130,000 clones, 7% to 10% of which are singletons. This record belongs to a study of beta chain features in type 1 diabetes. Study findings and constraints: Fewer junction insertions and more nucleotide deletions appeared in type 1 diabetes patients. TCRB CDR3 length was moderately but significantly reduced in all four CD4+ subsets of Type 1 diabetes patients. PCR might preferentially amplify shorter templates, equally in patients and controls.

Material for sequencing was central memory CD4+ T cells from blood. The origin of this receptor is a man under 40 with type 1 diabetes.

CDR3 sequence: CASSLGGLAGAQETQYF. The CDR3 DNA reads as TGTGCCAGCAGCTTAGGGGGGCTAGCGGGGGCCCAAGAGACCCAGTACTTC. V gene TRBV11-2 combines with J gene TRBJ2-5, with 10 bases identical to TRBD2. Germline V gene data show CDR1 as SGHAT and CDR2 as FQNNGV. CDR3 length: 17 residues. With 1 base clipped from V and 1 base from J, the junction kept 6 bases outside the gene matches.